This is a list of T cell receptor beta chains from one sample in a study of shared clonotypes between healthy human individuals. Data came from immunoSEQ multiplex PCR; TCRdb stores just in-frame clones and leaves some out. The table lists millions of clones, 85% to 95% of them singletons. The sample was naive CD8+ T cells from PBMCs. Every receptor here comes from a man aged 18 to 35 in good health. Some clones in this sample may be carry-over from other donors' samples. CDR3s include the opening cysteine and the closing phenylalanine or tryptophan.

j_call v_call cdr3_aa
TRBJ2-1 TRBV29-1 CSVEGTGWKGNEQFF
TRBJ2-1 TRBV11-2 CASSLEGTGDKGEQFF
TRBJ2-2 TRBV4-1 CASSPLATNTGELFF
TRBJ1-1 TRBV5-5 CASSSGREVEAFF
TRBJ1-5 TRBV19 CASSIRTGINQPQHF
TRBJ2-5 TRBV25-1 CASSEPGGGLYF
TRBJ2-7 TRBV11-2 CASSSGTHSYEQYF
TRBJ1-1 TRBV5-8 CASSFLGPNTEAFF
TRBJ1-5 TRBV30 CAWSVRGGNQPQHF
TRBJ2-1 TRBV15 CATSRGLLAGVLNEQFF
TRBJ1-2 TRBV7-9 CASSLGQYGYTF
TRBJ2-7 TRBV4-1 CASSQDGTGEVNEQYF
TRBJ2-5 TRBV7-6 CASSLIGVVQETQYF
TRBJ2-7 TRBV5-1 CASSLAGREGRTSYYEQYF
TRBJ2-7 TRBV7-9 CASSLGSNEQYF
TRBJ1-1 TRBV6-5 CASSYSRESLHTEAFF
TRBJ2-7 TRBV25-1 CASKLGEQYF
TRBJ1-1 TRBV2 CASTLSWAGGTEAFF
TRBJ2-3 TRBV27 CASSFLLAIHPDTQYF
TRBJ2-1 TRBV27 CATRRGSGFNEQFF
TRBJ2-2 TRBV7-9 CASSRTGTGNTGELFF
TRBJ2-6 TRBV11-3 CASSSTGGQGANVLTF